Included here is one TCR beta chain sequence, with context. This clone was detected once. What this receptor recognizes is not known. No much larger clonotype is one base removed from it; base qualities were not supplied. Reading from cysteine to phenylalanine, the CDR3 counts 13 amino acids. Just the 39-base CDR3 DNA is kept, in frame starting at base 1. CDR1 and CDR2, per the germline V gene, are MNHNS and SASEGT. At the junction V is shortened by 4 bases and J by 4 bases, with 11 bases in between. Donors were healthy HIV-negative adults with no recently reported acute infections or vaccinations. Every donor was a Caucasian adult residing in Nashville, Tennessee, USA. CD4+ T cells were enriched by magnetic negative selection; naive cells were then positively selected on CD45RA, and the negative fraction formed the memory subset. Blood was collected by leukapheresis, and PBMCs were isolated by Ficoll-Histopaque density gradient centrifugation and then cryopreserved in liquid nitrogen vapor phase. Analytical flow cytometry was used to check the purity and quantity of every magnetically sorted T cell population. Genomic DNA was isolated from each sorted fraction and quantified by UV absorbance on a Nanodrop 2000c.

TCR CDR3 regions were amplified from genomic DNA by multiplex PCR using the deep immunoSEQ assay. For each cell subset, the extracted genomic DNA was distributed evenly across all wells of several immunoSEQ 96-well plates, and each plate served as one replicate. Each replicate PCR for sorted subsets received approximately 200 ng genomic DNA, equal to tens of thousands of T cell genomes. Purified libraries were measured with a Qubit 3.0 fluorometer, size-checked on a Bioanalyzer 2100, and measured again with the KAPA Library Quantification kit. Each immunoSEQ 96-well plate was sequenced on its own single-read 150-cycle Illumina NextSeq 550 flow cell. The study's processing was this. The immunoSEQ output contained only junctional sequences without quality scores, so filtering could not match that applied to full-length reads. To assign V/J genes and CDR3, sequences were annotated against IMGT germline references using PyIR, a Python wrapper for IgBLAST v1.9. Any read was removed if the V/J assignment was weak (E-value above 1e-6), the CDR3 was missing, or the read contained stop codons, out-of-frame junctions, or ambiguous translated residues. A V3J clonotype was defined by an identical inferred V gene, J gene, and CDR3 amino acid sequence. To compute the percentage overlap between repertoires, the number of shared unique clonotypes was divided by the size of the smaller repertoire. Repertoire richness was assessed with RTK rarefaction, the Chao1 estimator, and Recon v2.1 estimates of unobserved clonotypes. OLGA was used to compute generation probabilities for all TCRbeta clonotypes that the gDNA method yielded from a few donors. Entries here come from immuneACCESS through TCRdb and include only in-frame sequences with V and J called. Some clones fail to appear in such tables; in the studies checked, an unresolved V gene covers under half of the shortfall, and the cause of the remainder is unknown. V and J calls plus clone size are reproduced from that table; the DNA served to infer D and trimming. Within this sample are roughly 2.5 million clones, with around 94% of them counted one time only. The top ten clonotypes cover about 0.13% of the sample.

The sample originates from a study of shared clonotypes between healthy human individuals (dated by TCRdb to 2020 to 2021). Regarding the complete study: Two women and three men aged 18 to 49 years were included in the cohort. Each donor's leukapheresis produced roughly between roughly 0.9 and 8.9 billion PBMCs. The study deeply sequenced blood TCR repertoires of five healthy adults to estimate repertoire size and the extent of clonotype sharing between individuals. For each donor, CD4 naive and CD4 memory were each run on three plates, CD8 naive on two plates, and CD8 memory on one plate. To increase sequencing depth and limit assay-specific biases, different laboratories used diverse techniques to prepare libraries and sequence TCR repertoires. Results and caveats for the whole study, not just this receptor: Based on pairwise subsampling, the degree of clonotype sharing among donors was expected to be affected by sequencing depth. Rarefaction of sorted-subset datasets indicated incomplete sequencing despite the large sequencing depth. Naive subsets generally had larger estimated clonotype richness than memory subsets. When a few donors were compared, the shared fraction of clonotypes was 5% to 6.5% for naive CD4, roughly 3.4% for naive CD8, 2% to 2.5% for memory CD4, and roughly 0.4% for memory CD8. The genetic and exposure-history diversity represented was limited by the small number of donors. Only blood was sampled, and tissue TCR repertoires likely differ from those in blood. Compared with non-shared clonotypes, clonotypes shared by all four sorted-subset donors had higher generation probabilities.

This TCR derives from a man between 18 and 29 years old in good health. The chain couples TRBV6-1 to TRBJ2-7; possibly the D gene is TRBD2, per 7 matching bases. Sequencing was carried out using naive CD4+ T cells sorted from blood. The cell subset or site label, read with the paper, signifies: CD45RA+ positively selected. The CDR3 here reads CASSGGGGYEQYF. The nucleotides are TGTGCCAGCAGTGGGGGGGGCGGTTACGAGCAGTACTTC.